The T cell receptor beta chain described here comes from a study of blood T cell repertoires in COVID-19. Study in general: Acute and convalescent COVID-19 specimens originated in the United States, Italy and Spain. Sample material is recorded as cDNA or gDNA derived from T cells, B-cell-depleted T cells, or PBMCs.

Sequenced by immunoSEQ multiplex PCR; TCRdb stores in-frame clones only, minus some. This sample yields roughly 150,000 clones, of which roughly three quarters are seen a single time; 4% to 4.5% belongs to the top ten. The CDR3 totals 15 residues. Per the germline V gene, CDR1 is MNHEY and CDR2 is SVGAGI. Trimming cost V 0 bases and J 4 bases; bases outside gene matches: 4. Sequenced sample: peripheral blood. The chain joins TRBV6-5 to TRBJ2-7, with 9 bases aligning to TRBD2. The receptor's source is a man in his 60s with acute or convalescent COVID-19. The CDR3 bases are TGTGCCAGCAGTTACTCCCTTAGCGGGAGTTACGAGCAGTACTTC. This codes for CASSYSLSGSYEQYF.